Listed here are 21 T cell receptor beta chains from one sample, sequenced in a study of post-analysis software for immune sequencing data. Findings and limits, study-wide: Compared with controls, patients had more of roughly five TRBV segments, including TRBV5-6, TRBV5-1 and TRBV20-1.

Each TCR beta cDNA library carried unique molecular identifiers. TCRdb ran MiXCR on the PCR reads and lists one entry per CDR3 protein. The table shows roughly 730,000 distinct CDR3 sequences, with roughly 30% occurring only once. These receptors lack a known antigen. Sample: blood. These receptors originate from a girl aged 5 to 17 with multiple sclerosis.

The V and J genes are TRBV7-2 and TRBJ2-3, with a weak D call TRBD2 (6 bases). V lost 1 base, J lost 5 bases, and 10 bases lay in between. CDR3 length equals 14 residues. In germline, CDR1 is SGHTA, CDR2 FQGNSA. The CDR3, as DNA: TGTGCCAGCAGCTTAGGGGCTAGCGTAGATACGCAGTATTTT. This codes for CASSLGASVDTQYF.

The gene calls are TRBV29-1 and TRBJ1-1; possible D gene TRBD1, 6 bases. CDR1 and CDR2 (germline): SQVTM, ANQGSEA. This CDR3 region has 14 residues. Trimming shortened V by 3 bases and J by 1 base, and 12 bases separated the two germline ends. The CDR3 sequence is CSVEPHRANTEAFF. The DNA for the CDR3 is TGCAGCGTTGAGCCTCACAGGGCGAACACTGAAGCTTTCTTT. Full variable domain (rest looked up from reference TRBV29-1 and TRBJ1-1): SAVISQKPSRDICQRGTSLTIQCQVDSQVTMMFWYRQQPGQSLTLIATANQGSEATYESGFVIDKFPISRPNLTFSTLTVSNMSPEDSSIYLCSVEPHRANTEAFFGQGTRLTVV.

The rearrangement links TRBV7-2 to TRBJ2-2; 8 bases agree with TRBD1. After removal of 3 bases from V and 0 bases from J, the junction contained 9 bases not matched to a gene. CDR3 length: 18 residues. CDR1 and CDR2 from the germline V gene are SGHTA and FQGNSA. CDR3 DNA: TGTGCCAGCAGCTTGCCTTCACAGGGGGGATCGAACACCGGGGAGCTGTTTTTT. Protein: CASSLPSQGGSNTGELFF.

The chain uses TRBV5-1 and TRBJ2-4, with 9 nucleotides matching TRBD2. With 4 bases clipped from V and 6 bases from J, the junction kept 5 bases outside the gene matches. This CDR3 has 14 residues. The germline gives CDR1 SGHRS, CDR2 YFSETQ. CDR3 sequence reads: CASSRPSGVNIQYF. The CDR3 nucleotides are TGCGCCAGCAGCCGGCCTAGCGGGGTAAACATTCAGTACTTC.

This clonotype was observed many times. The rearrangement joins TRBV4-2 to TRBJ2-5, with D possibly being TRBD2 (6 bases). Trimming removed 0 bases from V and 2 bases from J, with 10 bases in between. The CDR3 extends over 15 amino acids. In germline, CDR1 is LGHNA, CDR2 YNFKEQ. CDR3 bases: TGTGCCAGCAGCCAAGAGTGGGGGGATCAAGAGACCCAGTACTTC. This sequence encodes CASSQEWGDQETQYF.

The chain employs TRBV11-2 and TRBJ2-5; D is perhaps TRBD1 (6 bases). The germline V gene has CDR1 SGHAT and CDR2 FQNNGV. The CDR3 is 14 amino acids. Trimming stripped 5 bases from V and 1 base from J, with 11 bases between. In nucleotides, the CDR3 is TGTGCCAGCAGCCTGGAACAGGGCCAAGAGACCCAGTACTTC. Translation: CASSLEQGQETQYF.

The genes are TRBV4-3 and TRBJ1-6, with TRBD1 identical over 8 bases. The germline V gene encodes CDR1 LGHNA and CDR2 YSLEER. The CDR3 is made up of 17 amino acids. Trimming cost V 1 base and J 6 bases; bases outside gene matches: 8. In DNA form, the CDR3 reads TGCGCCAGCAGCCAAGTATCAGGACAGGGATGTAATTCACCCCTCCACTTT. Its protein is CASSQVSGQGCNSPLHF.

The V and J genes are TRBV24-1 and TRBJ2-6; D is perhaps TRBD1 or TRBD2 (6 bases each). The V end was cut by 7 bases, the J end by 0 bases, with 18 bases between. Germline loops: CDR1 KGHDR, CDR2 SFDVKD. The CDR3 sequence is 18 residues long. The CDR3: CATSPGAGLISGANVLTF. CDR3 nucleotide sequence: TGTGCCACCAGCCCGGGGGCAGGGCTAATCTCTGGGGCCAACGTCCTGACTTTC.

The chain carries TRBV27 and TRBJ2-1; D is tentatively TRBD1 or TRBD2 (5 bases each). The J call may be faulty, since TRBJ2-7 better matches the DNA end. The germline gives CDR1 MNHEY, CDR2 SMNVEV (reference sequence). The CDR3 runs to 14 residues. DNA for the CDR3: TGTGCCAGCAGTCACCGGGACCCTAACAATGAGCAGTACTTC. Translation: CASSHRDPNNEQYF.

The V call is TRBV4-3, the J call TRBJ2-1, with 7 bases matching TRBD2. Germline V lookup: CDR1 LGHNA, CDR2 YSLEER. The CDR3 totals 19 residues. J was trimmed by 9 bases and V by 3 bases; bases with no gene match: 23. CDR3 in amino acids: CASSHLRDYPPGGLSEQFF. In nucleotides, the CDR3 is TGCGCCAGCAGCCACCTCCGGGACTATCCTCCTGGTGGATTGAGTGAGCAGTTCTTC.

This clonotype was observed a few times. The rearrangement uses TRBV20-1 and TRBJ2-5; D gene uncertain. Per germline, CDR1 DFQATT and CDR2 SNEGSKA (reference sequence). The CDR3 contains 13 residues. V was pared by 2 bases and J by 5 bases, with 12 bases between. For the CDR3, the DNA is TGCAGTGCTAGATCCCCCCCATCCGAGACCCAGTACTTC. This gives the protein CSARSPPSETQYF.

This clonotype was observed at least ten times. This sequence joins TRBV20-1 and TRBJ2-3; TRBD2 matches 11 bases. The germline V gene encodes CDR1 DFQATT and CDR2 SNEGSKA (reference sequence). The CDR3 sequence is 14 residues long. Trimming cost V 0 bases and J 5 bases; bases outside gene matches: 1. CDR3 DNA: TGCAGTGCTAGAGATAGCGGGAGGGGAGATACGCAGTATTTT. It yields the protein CSARDSGRGDTQYF.

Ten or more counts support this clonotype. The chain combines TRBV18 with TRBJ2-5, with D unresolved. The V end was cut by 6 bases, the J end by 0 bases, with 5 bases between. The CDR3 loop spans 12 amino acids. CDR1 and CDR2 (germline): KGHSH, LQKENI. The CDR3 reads CASSGYQETQYF. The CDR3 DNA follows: TGTGCCAGCTCCGGGTACCAAGAGACCCAGTACTTC.

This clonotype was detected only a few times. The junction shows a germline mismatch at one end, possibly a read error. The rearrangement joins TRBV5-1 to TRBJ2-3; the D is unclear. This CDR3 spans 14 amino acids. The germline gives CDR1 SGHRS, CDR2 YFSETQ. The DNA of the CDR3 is TGTGCCAGCAGCTTAGGGCAGCACACAGATACGCAGTATTTT. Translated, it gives CASSLGQHTDTQYF.

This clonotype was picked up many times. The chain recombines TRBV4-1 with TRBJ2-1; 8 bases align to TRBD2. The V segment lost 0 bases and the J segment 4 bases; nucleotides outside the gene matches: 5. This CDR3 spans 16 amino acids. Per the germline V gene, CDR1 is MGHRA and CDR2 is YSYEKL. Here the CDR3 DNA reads TGCGCCAGCAGCCAAGATAAAGCGGGGGCGTACAATGAGCAGTTCTTC. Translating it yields CASSQDKAGAYNEQFF.

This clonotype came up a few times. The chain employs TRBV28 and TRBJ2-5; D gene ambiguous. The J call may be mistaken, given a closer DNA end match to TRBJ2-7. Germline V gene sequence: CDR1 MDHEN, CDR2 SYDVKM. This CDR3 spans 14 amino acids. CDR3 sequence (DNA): TGTGCCAGCAGTTTATATTTGGCCTTGGACGAGCAGTACTTC. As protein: CASSLYLALDEQYF.

The chain's CDR3 is CSASRGHVDEKLFF. As DNA, the CDR3 is TGCAGTGCTAGTAGGGGACATGTCGATGAAAAACTGTTTTTT. The chain employs TRBV20-1 and TRBJ1-4; weak D call: TRBD1 (6 bases). Germline lookup yields CDR1 DFQATT and CDR2 SNEGSKA (reference sequence). Deletions cut 3 bases from V and 6 bases from J, with 14 bases between. This CDR3 is built from 14 residues.

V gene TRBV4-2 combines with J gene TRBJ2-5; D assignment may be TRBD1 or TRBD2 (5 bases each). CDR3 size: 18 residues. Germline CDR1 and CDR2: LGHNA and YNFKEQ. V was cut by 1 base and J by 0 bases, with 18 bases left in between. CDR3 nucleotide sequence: TGTGCCAGCAGCCAAGGGTTTGAAGGCCGGGACCACCAAGAGACCCAGTACTTC. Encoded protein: CASSQGFEGRDHQETQYF.

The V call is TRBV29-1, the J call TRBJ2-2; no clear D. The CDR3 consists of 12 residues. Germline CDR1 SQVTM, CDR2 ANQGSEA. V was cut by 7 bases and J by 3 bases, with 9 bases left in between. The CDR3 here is CSASRHTGELFF. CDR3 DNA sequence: TGCAGCGCCTCACGACACACCGGGGAGCTGTTTTTT.

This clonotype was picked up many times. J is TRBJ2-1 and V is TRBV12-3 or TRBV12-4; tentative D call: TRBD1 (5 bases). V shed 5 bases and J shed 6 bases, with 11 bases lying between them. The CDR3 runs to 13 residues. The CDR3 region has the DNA TGTGCCAGCAGTGGGGCAATTCCCAATGAGCAGTTCTTC. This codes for CASSGAIPNEQFF.

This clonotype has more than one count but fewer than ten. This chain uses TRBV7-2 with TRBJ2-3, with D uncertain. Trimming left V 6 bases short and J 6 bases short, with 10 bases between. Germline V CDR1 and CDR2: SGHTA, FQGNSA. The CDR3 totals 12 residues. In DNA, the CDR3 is TGTGCCAGCAGACCCCCCGGGGATACGCAGTATTTT. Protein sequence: CASRPPGDTQYF.